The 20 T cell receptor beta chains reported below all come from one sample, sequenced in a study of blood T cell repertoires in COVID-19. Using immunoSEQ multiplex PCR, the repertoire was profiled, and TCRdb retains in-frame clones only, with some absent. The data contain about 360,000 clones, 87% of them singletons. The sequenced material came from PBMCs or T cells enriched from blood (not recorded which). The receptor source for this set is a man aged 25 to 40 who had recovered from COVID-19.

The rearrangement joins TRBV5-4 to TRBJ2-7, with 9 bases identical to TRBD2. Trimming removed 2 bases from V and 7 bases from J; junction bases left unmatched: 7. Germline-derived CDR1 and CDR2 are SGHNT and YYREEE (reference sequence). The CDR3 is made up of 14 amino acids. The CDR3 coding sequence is TGTGCCAGCAGCTTCGGTAGCGGGGGTTTGGAGCAGTACTTC. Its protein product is CASSFGSGGLEQYF.

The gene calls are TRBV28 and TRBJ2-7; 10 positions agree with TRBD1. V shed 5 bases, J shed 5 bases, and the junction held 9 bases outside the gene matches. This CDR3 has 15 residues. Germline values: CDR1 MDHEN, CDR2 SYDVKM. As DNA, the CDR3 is TGTGCCAGCAGTCCGTCGACAGGGGGCCTAGACGAGCAGTACTTC. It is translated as CASSPSTGGLDEQYF.

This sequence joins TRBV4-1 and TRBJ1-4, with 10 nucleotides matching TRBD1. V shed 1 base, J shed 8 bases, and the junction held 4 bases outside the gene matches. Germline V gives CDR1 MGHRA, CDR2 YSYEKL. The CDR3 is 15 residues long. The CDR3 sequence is CASSQVGTGAEKLFF. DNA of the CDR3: TGCGCCAGCAGCCAAGTCGGGACAGGGGCGGAAAAACTGTTTTTT.

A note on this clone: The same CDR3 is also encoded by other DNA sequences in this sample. The CDR3 region is CASSLARGEKLFF. CDR3 DNA: TGTGCCAGCAGTTTGGCAAGAGGTGAAAAACTGTTTTTT. J is TRBJ1-4 and V is TRBV27; no firm D call. V lost 3 bases, J lost 7 bases, and 9 bases lay in between. There are 13 residues in the CDR3. Germline V gene sequence: CDR1 MNHEY, CDR2 SMNVEV (reference sequence).

The CDR3 region is CAWSANGGAYEQFF. As DNA, the CDR3 is TGTGCCTGGAGTGCCAACGGGGGGGCCTATGAGCAGTTCTTC. V gene TRBV30 combines with J gene TRBJ2-1; 8 nucleotides line up with TRBD2. J was trimmed by 8 bases and V by 1 base; bases with no gene match: 7. Germline V gene lookup returns CDR1 GTSNPN and CDR2 SVGIG (reference sequence). The CDR3 has 14 residues.

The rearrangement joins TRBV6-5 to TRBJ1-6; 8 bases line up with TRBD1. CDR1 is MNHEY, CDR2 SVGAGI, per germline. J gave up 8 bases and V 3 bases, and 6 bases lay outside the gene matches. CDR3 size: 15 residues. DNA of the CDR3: TGTGCCAGCAGTTATCAGGACAGGGTAGATTCACCCCTCCACTTT. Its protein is CASSYQDRVDSPLHF.

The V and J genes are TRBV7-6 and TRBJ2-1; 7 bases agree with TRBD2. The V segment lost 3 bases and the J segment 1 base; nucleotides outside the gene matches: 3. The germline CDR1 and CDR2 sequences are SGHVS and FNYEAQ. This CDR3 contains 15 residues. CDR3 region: CASSFRGESYNEQFF. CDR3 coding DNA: TGTGCCAGCAGCTTTCGGGGGGAATCCTACAATGAGCAGTTCTTC.

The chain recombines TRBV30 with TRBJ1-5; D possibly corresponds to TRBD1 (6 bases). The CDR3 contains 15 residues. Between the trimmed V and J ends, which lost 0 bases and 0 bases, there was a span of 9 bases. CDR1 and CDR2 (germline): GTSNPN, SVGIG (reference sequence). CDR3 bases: TGTGCCTGGAGTGTGAGGGGACATAGCAATCAGCCCCAGCATTTT. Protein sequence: CAWSVRGHSNQPQHF. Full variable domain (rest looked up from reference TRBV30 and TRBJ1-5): SQTIHQWPATLVQPVGSPLSLECTVEGTSNPNLYWYRQAAGRGLQLLFYSVGIGQISSEVPQNLSASRPQDRQFILSSKKLLLSDSGFYLCAWSVRGHSNQPQHFGDGTRLSIL.

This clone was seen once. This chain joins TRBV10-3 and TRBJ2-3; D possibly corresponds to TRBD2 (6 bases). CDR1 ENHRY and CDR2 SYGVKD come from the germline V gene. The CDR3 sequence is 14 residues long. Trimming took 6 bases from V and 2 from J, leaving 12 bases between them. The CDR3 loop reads CAISSGLITDTQYF. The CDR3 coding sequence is TGTGCCATCAGCTCGGGACTCATCACAGATACGCAGTATTTT.

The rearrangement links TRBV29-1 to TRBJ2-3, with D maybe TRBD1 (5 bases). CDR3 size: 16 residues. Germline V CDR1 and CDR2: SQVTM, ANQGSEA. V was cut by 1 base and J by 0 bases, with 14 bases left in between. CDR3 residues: CSVEGGGVGSTDTQYF. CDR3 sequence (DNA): TGCAGCGTTGAAGGGGGCGGCGTAGGAAGCACAGATACGCAGTATTTT.

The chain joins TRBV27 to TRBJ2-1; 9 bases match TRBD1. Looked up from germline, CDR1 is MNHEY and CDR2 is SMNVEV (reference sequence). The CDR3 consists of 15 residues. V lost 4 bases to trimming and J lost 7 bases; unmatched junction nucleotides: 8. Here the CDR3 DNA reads TGTGCCAGCAGTTGGGGACAGGGTGTAGGGAATGAGCAGTTCTTC. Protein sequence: CASSWGQGVGNEQFF.

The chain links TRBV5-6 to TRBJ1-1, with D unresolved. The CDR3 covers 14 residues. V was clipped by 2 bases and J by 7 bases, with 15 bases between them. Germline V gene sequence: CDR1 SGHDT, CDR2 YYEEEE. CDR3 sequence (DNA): TGTGCCAGCAGCTTACAGCTACCCGGGGATGAAGCTTTCTTT. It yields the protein CASSLQLPGDEAFF.

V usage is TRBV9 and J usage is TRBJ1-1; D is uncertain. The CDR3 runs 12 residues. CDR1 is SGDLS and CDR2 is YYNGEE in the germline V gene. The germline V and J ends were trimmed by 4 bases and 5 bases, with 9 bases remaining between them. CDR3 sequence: CASSPSGTEAFF. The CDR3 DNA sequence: TGTGCCAGCAGCCCGTCAGGTACTGAAGCTTTCTTT.

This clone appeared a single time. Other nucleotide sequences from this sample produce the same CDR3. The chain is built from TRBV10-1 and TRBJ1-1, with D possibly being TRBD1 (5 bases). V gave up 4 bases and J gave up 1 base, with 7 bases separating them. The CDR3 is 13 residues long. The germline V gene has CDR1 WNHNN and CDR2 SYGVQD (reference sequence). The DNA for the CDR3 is TGCGCCAGCAGTGGACAGTCGAACACTGAAGCTTTCTTT. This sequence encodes CASSGQSNTEAFF.

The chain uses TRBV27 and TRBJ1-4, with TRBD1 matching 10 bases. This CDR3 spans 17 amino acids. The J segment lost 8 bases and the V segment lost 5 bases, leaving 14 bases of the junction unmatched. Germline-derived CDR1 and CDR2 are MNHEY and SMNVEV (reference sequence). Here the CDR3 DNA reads TGTGCCAGCAGTACACGGGGGGACAGGGGCCTAGGGGAAAAACTGTTTTTT. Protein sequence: CASSTRGDRGLGEKLFF.

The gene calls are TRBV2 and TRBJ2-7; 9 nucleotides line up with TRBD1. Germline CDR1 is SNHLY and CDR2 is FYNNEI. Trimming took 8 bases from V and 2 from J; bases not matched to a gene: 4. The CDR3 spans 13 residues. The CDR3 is CASLGQGTYEQYF. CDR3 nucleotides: TGTGCCAGCCTGGGACAGGGAACCTACGAGCAGTACTTC.

CDR3: CASSQQGQATYEQYF. Here the CDR3 DNA reads TGTGCCAGCAGCCAACAGGGTCAGGCGACCTACGAGCAGTACTTC. The V call is TRBV6-5, the J call TRBJ2-7, with D perhaps matching TRBD1 (6 bases). The CDR3 is 15 residues long. Germline assignment: CDR1 MNHEY and CDR2 SVGAGI. The V end lost 6 bases, the J end lost 2 bases, and 17 bases lay between the germline ends.

Here the CDR3 reads CASSDGQGSPLHF. CDR3 bases: TGTGCCAGCAGTGACGGCCAGGGGTCACCCCTCCACTTT. V usage is TRBV6-4 and J usage is TRBJ1-6; the D gene is possibly TRBD1 (6 bases). From germline, CDR1 is MRHNA and CDR2 SNTAGT. The V end was cut by 2 bases, the J end by 10 bases, with 9 bases between. This CDR3 contains 13 residues.

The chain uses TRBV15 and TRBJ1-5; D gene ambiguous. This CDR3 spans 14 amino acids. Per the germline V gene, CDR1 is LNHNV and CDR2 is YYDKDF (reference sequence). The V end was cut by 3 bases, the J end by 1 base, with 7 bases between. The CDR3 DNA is TGTGCCACCAGCAGCTTCAGGAGCAATCAGCCCCAGCATTTT. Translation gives CATSSFRSNQPQHF.

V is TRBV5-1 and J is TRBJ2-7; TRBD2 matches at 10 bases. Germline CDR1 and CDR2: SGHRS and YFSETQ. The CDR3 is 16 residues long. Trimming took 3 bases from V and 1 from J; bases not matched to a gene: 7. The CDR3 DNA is TGCGCCAGCAGCTCCCAGCGGGGGGGCTTTTCCTACGAGCAGTACTTC. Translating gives CASSSQRGGFSYEQYF.